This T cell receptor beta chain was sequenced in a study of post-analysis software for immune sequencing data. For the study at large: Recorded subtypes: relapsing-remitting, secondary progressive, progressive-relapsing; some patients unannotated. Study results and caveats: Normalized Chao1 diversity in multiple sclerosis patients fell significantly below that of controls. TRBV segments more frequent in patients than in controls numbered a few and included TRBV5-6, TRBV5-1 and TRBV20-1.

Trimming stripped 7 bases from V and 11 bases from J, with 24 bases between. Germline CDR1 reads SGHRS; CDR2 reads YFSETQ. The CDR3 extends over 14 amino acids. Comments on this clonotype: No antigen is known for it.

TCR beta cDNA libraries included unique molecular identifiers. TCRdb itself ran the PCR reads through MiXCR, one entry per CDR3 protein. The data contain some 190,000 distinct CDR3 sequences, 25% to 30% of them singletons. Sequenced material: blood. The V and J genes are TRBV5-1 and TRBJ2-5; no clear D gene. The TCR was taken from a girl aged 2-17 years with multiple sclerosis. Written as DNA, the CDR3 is TGCGCCAGCTCGGAACTAACGGCCGAGGATGAGCAGTACTTC. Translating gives CASSELTAEDEQYF.